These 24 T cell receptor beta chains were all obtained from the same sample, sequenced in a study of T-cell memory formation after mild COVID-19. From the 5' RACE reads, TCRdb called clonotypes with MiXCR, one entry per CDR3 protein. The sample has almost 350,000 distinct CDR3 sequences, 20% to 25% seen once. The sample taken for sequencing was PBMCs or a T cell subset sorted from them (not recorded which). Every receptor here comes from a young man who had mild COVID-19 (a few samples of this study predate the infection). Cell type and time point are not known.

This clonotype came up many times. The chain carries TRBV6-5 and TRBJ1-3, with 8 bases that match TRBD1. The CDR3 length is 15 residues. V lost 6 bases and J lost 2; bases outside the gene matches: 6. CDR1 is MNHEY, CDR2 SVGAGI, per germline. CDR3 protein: CASSLLQGAGNTIYF. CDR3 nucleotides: TGTGCCAGCAGCCTCCTACAGGGGGCTGGAAACACCATATATTTT.

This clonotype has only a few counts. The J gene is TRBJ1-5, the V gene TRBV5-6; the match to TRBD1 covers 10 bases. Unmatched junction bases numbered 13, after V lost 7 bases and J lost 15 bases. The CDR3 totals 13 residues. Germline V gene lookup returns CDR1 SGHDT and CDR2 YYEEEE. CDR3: CASRWTGGLRRHF. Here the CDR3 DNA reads TGTGCCAGCCGGTGGACAGGGGGGCTAAGAAGGCATTTT.

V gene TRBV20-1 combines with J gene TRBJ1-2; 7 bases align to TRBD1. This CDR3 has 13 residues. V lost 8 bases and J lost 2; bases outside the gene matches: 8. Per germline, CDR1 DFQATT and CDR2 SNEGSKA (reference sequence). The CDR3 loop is CSSQEGANYGYTF. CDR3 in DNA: TGCAGTTCCCAAGAGGGGGCGAACTATGGCTACACCTTC.

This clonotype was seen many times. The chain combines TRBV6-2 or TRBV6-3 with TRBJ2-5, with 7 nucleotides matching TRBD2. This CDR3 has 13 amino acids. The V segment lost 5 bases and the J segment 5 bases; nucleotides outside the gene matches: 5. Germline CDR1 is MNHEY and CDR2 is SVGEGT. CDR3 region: CASSRGLGETQYF. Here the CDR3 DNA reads TGTGCCAGCAGTCGCGGACTAGGGGAGACCCAGTACTTC.

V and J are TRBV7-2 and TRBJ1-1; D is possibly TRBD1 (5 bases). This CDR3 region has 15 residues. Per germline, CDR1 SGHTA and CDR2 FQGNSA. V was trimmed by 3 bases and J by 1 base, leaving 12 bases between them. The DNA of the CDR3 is TGTGCCAGCAGCTTGGACTCTGGGGCGAACACTGAAGCTTTCTTT. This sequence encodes CASSLDSGANTEAFF.

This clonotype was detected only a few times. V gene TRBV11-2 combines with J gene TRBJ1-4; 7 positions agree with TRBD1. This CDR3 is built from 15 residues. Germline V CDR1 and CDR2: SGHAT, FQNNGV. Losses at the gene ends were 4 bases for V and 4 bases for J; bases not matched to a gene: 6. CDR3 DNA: TGTGCCAGCAGCTCCCTTCGGGACAGTAATGAAAAACTGTTTTTT. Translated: CASSSLRDSNEKLFF. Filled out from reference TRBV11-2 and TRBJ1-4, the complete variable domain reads EAGVAQSPRYKIIEKRQSVAFWCNPISGHATLYWYQQILGQGPKLLIQFQNNGVVDDSQLPKDRFSAERLKGVDSTLKIQPAKLEDSAVYLCASSSLRDSNEKLFFGSGTQLSVL.

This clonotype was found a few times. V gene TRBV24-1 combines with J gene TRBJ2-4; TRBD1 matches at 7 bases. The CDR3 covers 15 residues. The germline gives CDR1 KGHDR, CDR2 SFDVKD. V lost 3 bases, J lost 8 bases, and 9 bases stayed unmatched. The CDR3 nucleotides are TGTGCCACCAGTGATCCGACAGGGACCGATGACATTCAGTACTTC. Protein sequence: CATSDPTGTDDIQYF.

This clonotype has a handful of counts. DNA of the CDR3: TGTGCCAGCAGCCAAGCCGCCTCTGAGCCCCAGCATTTT. Its protein is CASSQAASEPQHF. The V call is TRBV4-2, the J call TRBJ1-5; D gene unclear. The CDR3 has 13 residues. V lost 1 base and J lost 8, with 9 bases in between. CDR1 is LGHNA and CDR2 is YNFKEQ in the germline V gene.

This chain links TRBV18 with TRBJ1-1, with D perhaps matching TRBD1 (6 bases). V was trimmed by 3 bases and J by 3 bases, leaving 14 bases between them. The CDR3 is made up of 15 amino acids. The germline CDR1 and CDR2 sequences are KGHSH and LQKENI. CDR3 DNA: TGTGCCAGCTCACCTATGTTGAGGACAGACACTGAAGCTTTCTTT. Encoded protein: CASSPMLRTDTEAFF.

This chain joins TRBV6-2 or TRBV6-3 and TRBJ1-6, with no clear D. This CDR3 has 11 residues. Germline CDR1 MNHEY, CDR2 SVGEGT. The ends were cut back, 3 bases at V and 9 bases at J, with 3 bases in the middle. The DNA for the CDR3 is TGTGCCAGCAGTTATTCTTCACCCCTCCACTTT. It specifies CASSYSSPLHF.

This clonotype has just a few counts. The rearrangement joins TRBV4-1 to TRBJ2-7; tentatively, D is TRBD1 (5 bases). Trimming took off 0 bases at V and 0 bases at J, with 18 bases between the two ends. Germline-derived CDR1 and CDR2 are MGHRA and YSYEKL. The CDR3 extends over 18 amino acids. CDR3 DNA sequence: TGCGCCAGCAGCCAAGAAACCGGACGGACAACGAGCTCCTACGAGCAGTACTTC. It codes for CASSQETGRTTSSYEQYF.

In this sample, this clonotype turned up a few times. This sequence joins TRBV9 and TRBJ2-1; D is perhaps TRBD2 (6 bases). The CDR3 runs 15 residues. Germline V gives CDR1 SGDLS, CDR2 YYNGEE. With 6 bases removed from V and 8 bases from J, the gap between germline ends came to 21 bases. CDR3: CASTSPRDPGDEQFF. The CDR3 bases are TGTGCCAGCACCTCCCCGCGTGACCCGGGGGATGAGCAGTTCTTC.

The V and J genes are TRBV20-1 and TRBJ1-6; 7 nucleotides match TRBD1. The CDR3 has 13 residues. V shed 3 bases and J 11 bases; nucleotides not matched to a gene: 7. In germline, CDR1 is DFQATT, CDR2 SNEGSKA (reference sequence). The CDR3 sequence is CSASRGYLAPLHF. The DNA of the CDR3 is TGCAGTGCTAGCAGGGGGTATTTGGCACCCCTCCACTTT.

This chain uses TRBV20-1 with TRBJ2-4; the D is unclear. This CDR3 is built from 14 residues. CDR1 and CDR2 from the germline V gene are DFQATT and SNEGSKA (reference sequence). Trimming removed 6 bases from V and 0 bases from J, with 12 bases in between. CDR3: CSANRPVAKNIQYF. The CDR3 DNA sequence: TGCAGTGCGAATCGTCCAGTAGCCAAAAACATTCAGTACTTC.

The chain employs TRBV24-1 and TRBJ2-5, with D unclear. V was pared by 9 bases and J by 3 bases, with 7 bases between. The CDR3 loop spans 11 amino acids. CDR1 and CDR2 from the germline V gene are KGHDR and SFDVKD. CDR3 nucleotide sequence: TGTGCCACCCCTAGAGAAGAGACCCAGTACTTC. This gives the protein CATPREETQYF.

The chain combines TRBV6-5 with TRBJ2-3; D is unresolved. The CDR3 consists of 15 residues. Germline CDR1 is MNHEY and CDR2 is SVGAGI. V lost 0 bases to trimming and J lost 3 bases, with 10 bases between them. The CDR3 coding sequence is TGTGCCAGCAGTTACTCAACTGTGGCGACAGATACGCAGTATTTT. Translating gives CASSYSTVATDTQYF.

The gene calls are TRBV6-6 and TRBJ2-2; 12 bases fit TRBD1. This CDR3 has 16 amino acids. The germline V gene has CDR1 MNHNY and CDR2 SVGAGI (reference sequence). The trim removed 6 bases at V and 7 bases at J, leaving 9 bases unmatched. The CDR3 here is CASSNRDRGHGGELFF. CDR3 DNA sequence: TGTGCCAGCAGCAACCGGGACAGGGGGCACGGCGGGGAGCTGTTTTTT.

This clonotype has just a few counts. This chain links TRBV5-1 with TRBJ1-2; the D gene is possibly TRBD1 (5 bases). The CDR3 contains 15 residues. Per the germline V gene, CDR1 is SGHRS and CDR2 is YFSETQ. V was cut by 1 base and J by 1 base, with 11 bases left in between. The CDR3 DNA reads TGCGCCAGCAGCTTGCGGCAGGGCAATAACTATGGCTACACCTTC. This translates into CASSLRQGNNYGYTF.

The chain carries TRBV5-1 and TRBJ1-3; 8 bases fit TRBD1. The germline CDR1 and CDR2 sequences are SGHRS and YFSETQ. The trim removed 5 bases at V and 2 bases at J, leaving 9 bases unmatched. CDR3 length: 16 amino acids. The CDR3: CASSSGQGWPGNTIYF. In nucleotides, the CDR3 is TGCGCCAGCAGTTCCGGACAGGGTTGGCCTGGAAACACCATATATTTT.

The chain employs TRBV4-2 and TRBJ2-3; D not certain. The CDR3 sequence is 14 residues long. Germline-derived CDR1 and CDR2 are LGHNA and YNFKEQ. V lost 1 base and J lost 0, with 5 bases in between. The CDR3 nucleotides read TGTGCCAGCAGCCAAGTTGAGAGCACAGATACGCAGTATTTT. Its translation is CASSQVESTDTQYF.

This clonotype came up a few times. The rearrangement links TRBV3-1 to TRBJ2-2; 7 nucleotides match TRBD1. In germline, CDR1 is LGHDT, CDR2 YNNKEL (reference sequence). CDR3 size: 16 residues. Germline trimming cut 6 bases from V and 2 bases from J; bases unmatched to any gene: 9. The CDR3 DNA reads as TGTGCCAGCAGTCTAACGGGACAGTCAAACACCGGGGAGCTGTTTTTT. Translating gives CASSLTGQSNTGELFF.

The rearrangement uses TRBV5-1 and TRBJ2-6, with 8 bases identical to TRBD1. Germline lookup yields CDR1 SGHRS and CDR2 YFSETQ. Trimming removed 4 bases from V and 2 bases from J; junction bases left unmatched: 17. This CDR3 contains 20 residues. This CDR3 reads CASSLNPAGTGLTGANVLTF. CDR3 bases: TGCGCCAGCAGCCTCAACCCCGCCGGGACAGGCCTTACTGGGGCCAACGTCCTGACTTTC.

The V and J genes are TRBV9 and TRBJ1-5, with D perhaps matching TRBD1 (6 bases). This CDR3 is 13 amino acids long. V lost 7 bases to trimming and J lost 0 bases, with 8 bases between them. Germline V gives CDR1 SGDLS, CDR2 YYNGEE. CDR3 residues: CASSGASNQPQHF. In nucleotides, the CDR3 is TGTGCCAGCTCAGGGGCTAGCAATCAGCCCCAGCATTTT.

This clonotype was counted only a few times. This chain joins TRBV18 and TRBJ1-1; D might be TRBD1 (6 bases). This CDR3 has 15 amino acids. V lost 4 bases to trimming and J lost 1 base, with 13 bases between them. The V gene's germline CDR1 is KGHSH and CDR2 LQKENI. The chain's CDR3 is CASSLNSQGNTEAFF. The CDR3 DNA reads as TGTGCCAGCTCACTTAATTCACAGGGGAACACTGAAGCTTTCTTT. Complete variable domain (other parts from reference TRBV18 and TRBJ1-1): NAGVMQNPRHLVRRRGQEARLRCSPMKGHSHVYWYRQLPEEGLKFMVYLQKENIIDESGMPKERFSAEFPKEGPSILRIQQVVRGDSAAYFCASSLNSQGNTEAFFGQGTRLTVV.